This T cell receptor beta chain came from a study of cytomegalovirus exposure and HLA in healthy donors. Profiled with immunoSEQ multiplex PCR; TCRdb holds only in-frame clones, not every one. The data contain 120,000 or so clones, 89% of them singletons. The receptor was isolated from a woman between 18 and 29 years old in good health and CMV-seronegative. The sample taken for sequencing was PBMCs.

The CDR3 DNA follows: TGTGCCTGGAGTGTCGAAACTTTTGCGAGGTCACCCCTCCACTTT. It is translated as CAWSVETFARSPLHF. This chain connects TRBV30 to TRBJ1-6; D gene uncertain. V lost 0 bases and J 10 bases, leaving 16 bases between the germline ends. CDR3 length equals 15 residues. Germline lookup yields CDR1 GTSNPN and CDR2 SVGIG (reference sequence).